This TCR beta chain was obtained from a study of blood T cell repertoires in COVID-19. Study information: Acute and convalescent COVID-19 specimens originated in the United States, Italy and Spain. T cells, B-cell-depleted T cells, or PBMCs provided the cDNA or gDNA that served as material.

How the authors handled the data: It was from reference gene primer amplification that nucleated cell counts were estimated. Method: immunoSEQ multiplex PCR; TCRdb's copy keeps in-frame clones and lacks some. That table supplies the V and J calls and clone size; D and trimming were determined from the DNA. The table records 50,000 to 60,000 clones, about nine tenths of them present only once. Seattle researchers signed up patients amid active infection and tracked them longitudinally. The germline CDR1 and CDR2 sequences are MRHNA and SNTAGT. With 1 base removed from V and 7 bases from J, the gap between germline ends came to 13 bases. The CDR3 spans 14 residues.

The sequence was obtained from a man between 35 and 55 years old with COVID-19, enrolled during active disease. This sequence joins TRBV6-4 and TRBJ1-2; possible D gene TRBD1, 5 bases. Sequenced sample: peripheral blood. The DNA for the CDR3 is TGTGCCAGCAGTGACTTGCCAGGGAAGGGTGGCTACACCTTC. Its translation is CASSDLPGKGGYTF.